The clone carrying this TCR beta chain has ten or more counts. Its specificity is unknown. Samples came from healthy bone marrow donors. This sample is part of a study of cytomegalovirus exposure and HLA in healthy donors. Whole-study results and caveats: In a later analysis, TCR beta V- and J-gene trimming showed a link to a missense DCLRE1C variant. Confirmation was obtained in vitro that a few CMV-associated chains are specific for CMV antigens.

PCR employed 60 Vbeta and 13 Jbeta primers. Sequencing used immunoSEQ multiplex PCR; TCRdb keeps in-frame clones, though not all of them. The profile shows a few hundred thousand clones, approximately 79% of them singletons. The CDR3 covers 17 residues. Germline trimming cut 4 bases from V and 0 bases from J; bases unmatched to any gene: 7. The germline V gene encodes CDR1 MGHDK and CDR2 SYGVNS. Sequencing used PBMCs. This clonotype was sampled from a man aged 18-30 years in good health and CMV-seronegative. This sequence joins TRBV25-1 and TRBJ1-4; 8 bases fit TRBD1. The CDR3 loop is CASSGGQGVATNEKLFF. In nucleotides, the CDR3 is TGTGCCAGCAGTGGAGGACAGGGAGTTGCAACTAATGAAAAACTGTTTTTT.